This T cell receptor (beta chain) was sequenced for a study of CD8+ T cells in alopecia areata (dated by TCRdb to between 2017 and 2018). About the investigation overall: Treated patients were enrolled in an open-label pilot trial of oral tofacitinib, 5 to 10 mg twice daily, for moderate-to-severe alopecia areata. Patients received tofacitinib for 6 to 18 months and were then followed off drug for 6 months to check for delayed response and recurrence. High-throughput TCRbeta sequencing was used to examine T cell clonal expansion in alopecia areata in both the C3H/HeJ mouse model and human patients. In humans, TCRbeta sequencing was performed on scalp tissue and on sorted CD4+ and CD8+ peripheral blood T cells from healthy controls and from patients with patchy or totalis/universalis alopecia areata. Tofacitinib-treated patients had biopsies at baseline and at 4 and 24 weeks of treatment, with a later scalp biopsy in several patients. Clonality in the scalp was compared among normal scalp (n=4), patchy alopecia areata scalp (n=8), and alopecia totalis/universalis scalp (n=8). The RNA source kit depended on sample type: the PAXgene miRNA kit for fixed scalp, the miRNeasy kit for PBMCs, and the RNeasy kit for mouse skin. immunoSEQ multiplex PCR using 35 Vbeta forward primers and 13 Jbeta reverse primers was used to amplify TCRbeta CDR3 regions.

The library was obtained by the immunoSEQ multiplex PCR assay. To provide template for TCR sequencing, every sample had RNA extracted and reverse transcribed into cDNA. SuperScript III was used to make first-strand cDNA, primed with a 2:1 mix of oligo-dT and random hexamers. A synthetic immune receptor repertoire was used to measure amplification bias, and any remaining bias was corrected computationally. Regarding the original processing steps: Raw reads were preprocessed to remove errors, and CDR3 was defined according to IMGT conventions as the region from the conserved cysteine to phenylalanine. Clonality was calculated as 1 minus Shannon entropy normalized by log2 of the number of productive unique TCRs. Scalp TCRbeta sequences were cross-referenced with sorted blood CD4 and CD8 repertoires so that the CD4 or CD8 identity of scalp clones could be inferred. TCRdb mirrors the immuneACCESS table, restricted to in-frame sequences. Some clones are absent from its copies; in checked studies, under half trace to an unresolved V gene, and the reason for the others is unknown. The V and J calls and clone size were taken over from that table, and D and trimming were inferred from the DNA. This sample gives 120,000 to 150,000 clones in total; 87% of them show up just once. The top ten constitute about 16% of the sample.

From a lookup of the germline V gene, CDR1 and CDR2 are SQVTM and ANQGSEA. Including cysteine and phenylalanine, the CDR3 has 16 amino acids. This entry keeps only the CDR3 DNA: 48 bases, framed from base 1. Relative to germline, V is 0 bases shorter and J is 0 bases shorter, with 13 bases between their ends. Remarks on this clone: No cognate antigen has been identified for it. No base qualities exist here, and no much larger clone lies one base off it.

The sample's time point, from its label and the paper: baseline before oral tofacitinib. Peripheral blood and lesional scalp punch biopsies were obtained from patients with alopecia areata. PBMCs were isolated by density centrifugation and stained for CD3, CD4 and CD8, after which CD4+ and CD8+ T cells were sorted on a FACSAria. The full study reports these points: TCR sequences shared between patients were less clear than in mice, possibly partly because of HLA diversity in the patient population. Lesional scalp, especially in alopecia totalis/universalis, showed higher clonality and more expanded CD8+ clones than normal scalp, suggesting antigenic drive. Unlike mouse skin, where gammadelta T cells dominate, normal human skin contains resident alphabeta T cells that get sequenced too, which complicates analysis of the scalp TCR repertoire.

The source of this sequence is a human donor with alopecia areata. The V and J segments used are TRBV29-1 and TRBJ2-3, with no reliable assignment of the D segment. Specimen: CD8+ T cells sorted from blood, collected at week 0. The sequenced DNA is TGCAGCGTTGAAGATCCAGCAGGTTATAGCACAGATACGCAGTATTTT. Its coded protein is CSVEDPAGYSTDTQYF.